Following are 18 T cell receptor beta chains from one sample sequenced in a study of T cell repertoires in cytomegalovirus infection. TCRdb used MiXCR to reprocess the reads, holding one entry per CDR3 protein. The sample has approximately 89,000 distinct CDR3 sequences, around 32% seen once. Their target antigens are unknown. The sample was CD8+ T cells from cultured PBMCs, taken from culture after CMV antigen stimulation. The receptors derive from a human donor in good health (CMV status not recorded). Some clones in this sample may be carry-over from other donors' samples.

In this sample, this clonotype turned up many times. The J gene is TRBJ1-1, the V gene TRBV4-1, with 7 positions matching TRBD1. The V gene's germline CDR1 is MGHRA and CDR2 YSYEKL. This CDR3 comprises 14 residues. V lost 0 bases to trimming and J lost 5 bases; unmatched junction nucleotides: 3. CDR3 residues: CASSQDRGGTEAFF. As DNA, the CDR3 is TGCGCCAGCAGCCAAGACAGGGGGGGGACTGAAGCTTTCTTT.

The J gene is TRBJ1-5, the V gene TRBV27; 9 positions agree with TRBD1. Germline values: CDR1 MNHEY, CDR2 SMNVEV (reference sequence). CDR3 size: 14 residues. V dropped 3 bases and J dropped 6; count of bases not matched to a gene: 3. CDR3 in DNA: TGTGCCAGCAGTTTGGGGACAGGGTCTCAGCCCCAGCATTTT. Its translation is CASSLGTGSQPQHF.

This clonotype was observed a handful of times. CDR3 DNA: TGTGCCAGCAGTTACGGGGGACAGCCTTTCAATGAGCAGTTCTTC. Protein sequence: CASSYGGQPFNEQFF. The chain links TRBV6-6 to TRBJ2-1; 7 bases match TRBD1. This CDR3 is built from 15 residues. The germline CDR1 and CDR2 sequences are MNHNY and SVGAGI (reference sequence). J lost 6 bases, V lost 2 bases, and 7 bases had no gene match.

This clonotype was observed a few times. The V call is TRBV9, the J call TRBJ2-7; possible D gene TRBD1, 5 bases. Germline V CDR1 and CDR2: SGDLS, YYNGEE. Trimming left V 4 bases short and J 5 bases short, with 13 bases between. This CDR3 has 13 amino acids. CDR3 region: CASSPRTDNEQYF. DNA of the CDR3: TGTGCCAGCAGCCCGAGGACGGACAACGAGCAGTACTTC.

This chain joins TRBV29-1 and TRBJ2-3, with 9 positions matching TRBD1. The CDR3 has 14 amino acids. From germline, CDR1 is SQVTM and CDR2 ANQGSEA. The ends lost 4 bases at V and 3 bases at J; junction bases unmatched: 5. In DNA form, the CDR3 reads TGCAGCGTTGCCGGACAGGGGTGGACAGATACGCAGTATTTT. Translating it yields CSVAGQGWTDTQYF.

This clonotype occurred a few times. The rearrangement links TRBV19 to TRBJ1-1; TRBD1 aligns across 7 bases. The junction had 3 bases not matched to a gene; V was cut back by 4 bases and J by 1 base. This CDR3 has 14 residues. The germline V gene has CDR1 LNHDA and CDR2 SQIVND (reference sequence). The CDR3 is CASSTGTANTEAFF. In DNA, the CDR3 is TGTGCCAGTAGTACCGGGACAGCGAACACTGAAGCTTTCTTT.

This clonotype was counted only a few times. V and J are TRBV5-5 and TRBJ1-1; 10 bases align to TRBD1. The germline V gene encodes CDR1 SGHKS and CDR2 YYEKEE (reference sequence). This CDR3 contains 17 residues. V lost 2 bases and J lost 4; bases outside the gene matches: 11. This CDR3 reads CASSFLPAGTGATEAFF. The CDR3 DNA reads as TGTGCCAGCAGCTTTCTCCCCGCCGGGACAGGGGCCACTGAAGCTTTCTTT.

The table lists this clonotype with a few counts. The genes are TRBV24-1 and TRBJ2-3; the D gene is possibly TRBD1 (6 bases). From germline, CDR1 is KGHDR and CDR2 SFDVKD. The CDR3 spans 18 residues. The ends were cut back, 0 bases at V and 6 bases at J, with 21 bases in the middle. The CDR3 region is CATSDLILRDKLPDTQYF. DNA of the CDR3: TGTGCCACCAGTGATTTGATTCTCCGGGACAAGCTCCCGGATACGCAGTATTTT.

This clonotype has just a few counts. The chain recombines TRBV19 with TRBJ2-3; 10 bases map to TRBD1. Germline CDR1 reads LNHDA; CDR2 reads SQIVND (reference sequence). This CDR3 comprises 14 residues. Trimming cost V 7 bases and J 6 bases; bases outside gene matches: 7. The CDR3 coding sequence is TGTGCCAGTACCGACAGGGGGCTGGAGGATACGCAGTATTTT. It codes for CASTDRGLEDTQYF.

This clonotype was counted a few times. The chain employs TRBV25-1 and TRBJ1-4, with 7 nucleotides matching TRBD1. There are 15 residues in the CDR3. Trimming removed 7 bases from V and 8 bases from J; junction bases left unmatched: 13. The germline CDR1 and CDR2 sequences are MGHDK and SYGVNS. The CDR3 sequence is CASTQGGQLGEKLFF. CDR3 nucleotide sequence: TGTGCCAGCACCCAAGGGGGCCAGTTAGGAGAAAAACTGTTTTTT.

The chain uses TRBV27 and TRBJ2-7; D remains unclear. Trimming stripped 1 base from V and 0 bases from J, with 7 bases between. The germline V gene has CDR1 MNHEY and CDR2 SMNVEV (reference sequence). The CDR3 is 14 amino acids. The DNA of the CDR3 is TGTGCCAGCAGTTTATTCCCGAGCTCCTACGAGCAGTACTTC. Its translation: CASSLFPSSYEQYF.

J is TRBJ2-1 and V is TRBV5-4, with 7 positions matching TRBD2. Germline CDR1 reads SGHNT; CDR2 reads YYREEE (reference sequence). CDR3 length: 16 amino acids. J gave up 5 bases and V 0 bases, and 8 bases lay outside the gene matches. The CDR3 sequence is CASSLESGGINNEQFF. The CDR3 DNA sequence: TGTGCCAGCAGCTTGGAGTCCGGGGGGATAAACAATGAGCAGTTCTTC.

This clonotype was seen a handful of times. The V and J genes are TRBV27 and TRBJ2-7, with 10 bases that match TRBD1. V lost 3 bases and J lost 3; bases outside the gene matches: 8. The CDR3 is made up of 16 amino acids. CDR1 is MNHEY and CDR2 is SMNVEV in the germline V gene (reference sequence). CDR3 sequence: CASSLALGQGYYEQYF. In nucleotides, the CDR3 is TGTGCCAGCAGTTTGGCTTTGGGACAGGGGTACTACGAGCAGTACTTC.

The chain uses TRBV27 and TRBJ1-5; possible D gene TRBD1, 6 bases. CDR3 length: 17 amino acids. Germline V gene lookup returns CDR1 MNHEY and CDR2 SMNVEV (reference sequence). The V gene lost 1 base and the J gene lost 10 bases, with 23 bases spanning the gap. This CDR3 is CASSLYPPGAGSSPQHF. Here the CDR3 DNA reads TGTGCCAGCAGTTTATACCCCCCAGGGGCAGGCTCGTCTCCCCAGCATTTT.

This clonotype was found a few times. The V and J genes are TRBV24-1 and TRBJ1-2; weak D call: TRBD1 (5 bases). There are 14 residues in the CDR3. The ends were cut back, 1 base at V and 3 bases at J, with 8 bases in the middle. CDR1 and CDR2 (germline): KGHDR, SFDVKD. CDR3 coding DNA: TGTGCCACCAGTGATTTCGGGACCGACTATGGCTACACCTTC. Translating gives CATSDFGTDYGYTF.

A word on this clonotype: A junction end diverges from the germline sequence, so it may reflect a read error. This rearrangement joins TRBV6-5 to TRBJ2-6; D is perhaps TRBD1 (5 bases). Germline lookup yields CDR1 MNHEY and CDR2 SVGAGI. This CDR3 spans 14 amino acids. The CDR3 sequence: CATKLVPGANILTF. CDR3 DNA: TGTGCCACCAAGTTGGTGCCTGGGGCCAACATCCTGACTTTC.

This clonotype was detected a few times. The chain uses TRBV29-1 and TRBJ2-1, with D tentatively TRBD2 (7 bases). The CDR3 contains 16 residues. The V gene lost 7 bases and the J gene lost 0 bases, with 19 bases spanning the gap. Germline CDR1 reads SQVTM; CDR2 reads ANQGSEA. The chain's CDR3 is CSDQYGGPSSYNEQFF. CDR3 DNA sequence: TGCAGCGATCAATACGGGGGGCCGAGCTCCTACAATGAGCAGTTCTTC.

This clonotype was seen only a few times. The J gene is TRBJ2-2, the V gene TRBV7-2, with TRBD1 as a possible D gene (5 bases). The CDR3 length is 15 residues. The germline V gene has CDR1 SGHTA and CDR2 FQGNSA. Trimming cost V 0 bases and J 0 bases, with 5 bases left between them. The CDR3, as DNA: TGTGCCAGCAGCTTAGCGGACACGAACACCGGGGAGCTGTTTTTT. Translated, it gives CASSLADTNTGELFF.